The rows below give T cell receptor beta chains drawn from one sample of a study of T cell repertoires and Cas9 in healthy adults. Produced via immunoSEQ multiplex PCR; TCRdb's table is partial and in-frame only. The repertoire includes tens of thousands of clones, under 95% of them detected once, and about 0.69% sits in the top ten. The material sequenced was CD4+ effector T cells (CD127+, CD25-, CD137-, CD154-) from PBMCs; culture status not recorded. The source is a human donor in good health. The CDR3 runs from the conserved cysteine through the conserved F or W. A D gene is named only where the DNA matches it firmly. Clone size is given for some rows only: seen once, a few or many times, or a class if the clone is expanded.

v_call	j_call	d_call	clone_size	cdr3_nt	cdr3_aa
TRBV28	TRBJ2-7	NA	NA	TGTGCCAGCAGCTGGAGGGACAGTAGCTACGAGCAGTACTTC	CASSWRDSSYEQYF
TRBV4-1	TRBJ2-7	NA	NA	TGCGCCAGCAGCCAAGAAGGCAGGGAGATCGACGAGCAGTACTTC	CASSQEGREIDEQYF
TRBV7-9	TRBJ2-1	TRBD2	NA	TGTGCCAGCAGCTTACCTAGCGGGGGGCCGGGTGAGCAGTTCTTC	CASSLPSGGPGEQFF
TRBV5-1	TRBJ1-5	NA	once	TGCGCCAGCAGCTTGGACGGCAATCAGCCCCAGCATTTT	CASSLDGNQPQHF
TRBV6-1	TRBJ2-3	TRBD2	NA	TGTGCCAGCAGTACCGGGGGGACTAGCACAGATACGCAGTATTTT	CASSTGGTSTDTQYF
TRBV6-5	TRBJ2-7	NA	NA	TGTGCCAGCAGTTACGAGAGGGTGGGAAGCGAGCAGTACTTC	CASSYERVGSEQYF
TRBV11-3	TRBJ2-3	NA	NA	TGTGCCAGCAGCTTACGTGGGGAAGGCACAGATACGCAGTATTTT	CASSLRGEGTDTQYF
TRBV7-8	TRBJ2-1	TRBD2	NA	TGTGCCAGCAGCTTAGACACTAGCGGGGGGAGGTCCTACAATGAGCAGTTCTTC	CASSLDTSGGRSYNEQFF
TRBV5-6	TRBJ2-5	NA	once	TGTGCCAGCAGCTTGTGGATTTCGGAGACCCAGTACTTC	CASSLWISETQYF
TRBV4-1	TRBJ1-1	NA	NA	TGCGCCAGCAGCCAAGATGAATGGGGGGTCATGAACACTGAAGCTTTCTTT	CASSQDEWGVMNTEAFF
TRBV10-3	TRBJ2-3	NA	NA	TGTGCCATCAGTGAGTCGGGCCCCAGGGGATCGCAGTATTTT	CAISESGPRGSQYF
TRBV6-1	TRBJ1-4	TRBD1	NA	TGTGCCAGCAGTGTAGCAGGGGGTTCTGAAAAACTGTTTTTT	CASSVAGGSEKLFF
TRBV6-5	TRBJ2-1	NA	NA	TGTGCCGTACGGGGCGGAATCTACAATGAGCAGTTCTTC	CAVRGGIYNEQFF
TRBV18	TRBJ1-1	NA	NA	TGTGCCAGCTCACACCAGAATCCGACAAGAGGCTCTGAAGCTTTCTTT	CASSHQNPTRGSEAFF
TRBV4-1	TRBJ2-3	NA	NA	TGCGCCAGCAGCCAAGACATAGGAGTCGGTACGCAGTATTTT	CASSQDIGVGTQYF
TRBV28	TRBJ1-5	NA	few	TGTGCCAGCACACCCCAACGAGGGGGGGGATGGGAGCCCCAGCATTTT	CASTPQRGGGWEPQHF
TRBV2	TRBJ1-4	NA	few	TGTGCCAGCAATAGACAGGTGAATGAAAAACTGTTTTTT	CASNRQVNEKLFF
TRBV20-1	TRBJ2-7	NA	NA	TGCAGTATTAGCGACTCCTACGAGCAGTACTTC	CSISDSYEQYF
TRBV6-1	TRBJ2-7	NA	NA	TGTGCCAGCGGGGGGACGCCCTACGAGCAGTACTTC	CASGGTPYEQYF
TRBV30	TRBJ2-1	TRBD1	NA	TGTGCCTGGAATACAGGGGGCGCAGGTAATGAGCAGTTCTTC	CAWNTGGAGNEQFF
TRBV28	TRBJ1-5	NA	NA	TGTGCCAGCAGTCTAGCGTCAGTAGCTCAGCCCCAGCATTTT	CASSLASVAQPQHF
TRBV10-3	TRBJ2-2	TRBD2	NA	TGTGCCATCAGTGATGGGACTAGCGGGGGGCGGAACACCGGGGAGCTGTTTTTT	CAISDGTSGGRNTGELFF
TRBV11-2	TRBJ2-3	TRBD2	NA	TGTGCCAGCAGCTTATTGGCGGGGGGGCCTTATACGCAGTATTTT	CASSLLAGGPYTQYF
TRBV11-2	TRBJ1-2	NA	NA	TGTGCCAGCAGCTTAGTCAGGGGTCCCTACTATGGCTACACCTTC	CASSLVRGPYYGYTF
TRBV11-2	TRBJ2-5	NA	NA	TGTGCCAGCAGCTTAGGGACGGTCAAAGAGACCCAGTACTTC	CASSLGTVKETQYF
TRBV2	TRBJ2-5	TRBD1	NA	TGTGCCAGCAGTGAAAGGACAGGGTGGCAAGAGACCCAGTACTTC	CASSERTGWQETQYF
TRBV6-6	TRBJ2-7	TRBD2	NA	TGTGCCAGCAGGCGGGGGGACTCCTACGAGCAGTACTTC	CASRRGDSYEQYF
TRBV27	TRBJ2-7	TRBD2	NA	TGTGCCAGCAGTTTCCTGACTAGCGGGGACTACGAGCAGTACTTC	CASSFLTSGDYEQYF
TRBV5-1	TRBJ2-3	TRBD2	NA	TGCGCCAGCAGCCGCGCGGGGGGGTACACAGATACGCAGTATTTT	CASSRAGGYTDTQYF
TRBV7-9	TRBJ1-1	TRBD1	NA	TGTGCCAGCAGCTTAGGTTGGGACAGGGATACTGAAGCTTTCTTT	CASSLGWDRDTEAFF
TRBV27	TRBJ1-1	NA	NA	TGTGCCAGCAGCTTCCGCCAACAGGGTACTGAAGCTTTCTTT	CASSFRQQGTEAFF
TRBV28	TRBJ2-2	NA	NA	TGTGCCAGCAGGTATCCAACAGGGTACACCGGGGAGCTGTTTTTT	CASRYPTGYTGELFF
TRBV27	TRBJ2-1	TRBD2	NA	TGTGCCAGCTCCCCGGGAGCGGGGGGTTACAATGAGCAGTTCTTC	CASSPGAGGYNEQFF
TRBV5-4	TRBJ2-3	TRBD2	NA	TGTGCCAGCAGCTTGGACAGCGGGGGCACAGATACGCAGTATTTT	CASSLDSGGTDTQYF
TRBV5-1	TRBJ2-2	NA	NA	TGCGCCAGCAGCTTGTTGGAGGCTACCGGGGAGCTGTTTTTT	CASSLLEATGELFF
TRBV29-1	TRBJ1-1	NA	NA	TGCAGCGTTGTTGTTACGGGACTGGGGGGCACTGAAGCTTTCTTT	CSVVVTGLGGTEAFF
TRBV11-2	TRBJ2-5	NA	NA	TGTGCCATCAGCTTACGAATAAGAGGGGCGGTGGAGACCCAGTACTTC	CAISLRIRGAVETQYF
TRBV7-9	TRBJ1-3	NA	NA	TGTGCCAGCAGCATCCGGAGAGGAAACACCATATATTTT	CASSIRRGNTIYF
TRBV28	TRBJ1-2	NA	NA	TGTGCCAGCAGTTTAGCAGGGGTGGGGAATGGCTACACCTTC	CASSLAGVGNGYTF
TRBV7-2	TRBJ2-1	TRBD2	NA	TGTGCCAGCAGCTTAATGCTAGCGGGGGGGGTGCAGTTCTTC	CASSLMLAGGVQFF
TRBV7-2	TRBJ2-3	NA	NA	TGTGCCAGCAGCCGAATGGAGGGGCCGCAGTATTTT	CASSRMEGPQYF
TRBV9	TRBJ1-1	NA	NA	TGTGCCAGCAGCGTTGGATTCAACACTGAAGCTTTCTTT	CASSVGFNTEAFF
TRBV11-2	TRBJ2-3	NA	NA	TGTGCCAGTAACGACAGGACCAGCACAGATACGCAGTATTTT	CASNDRTSTDTQYF
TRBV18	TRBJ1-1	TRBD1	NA	TGTGCCAGCTCACGTGACAGGGGGCTCGTCGACACTGAAGCTTTCTTT	CASSRDRGLVDTEAFF
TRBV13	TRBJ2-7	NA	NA	TGTGCCAGCAGCTTTAAGGGGAGCTCCTACGAGCAGTACTTC	CASSFKGSSYEQYF
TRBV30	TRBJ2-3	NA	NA	TGTGCCTGGACGAGCACAAGGGGGGGGGCCACCTTTCGAGTGAGTACGCAGTATTTT	CAWTSTRGGATFRVSTQYF